Here is one T cell receptor beta chain with its context. Its matching antigen is unknown. The sample belongs to a study of T cell responses to AZD1222 COVID-19 vaccine. Whole-study findings and limits: Repertoire samples came only from after the peak T cell response.

The CDR3 runs 14 residues. The ends were cut back, 1 base at V and 3 bases at J, with 10 bases in the middle. The germline CDR1 and CDR2 sequences are SGHTA and FQGNSA. Sequencing used immunoSEQ multiplex PCR; TCRdb keeps in-frame clones, though not all of them. The sample has about 200,000 clones, 90% to 95% seen once; the top ten hold approximately 1.7%. The material sequenced was peripheral blood, taken 28 days after the second dose of the MenACWY control vaccine. The chain employs TRBV7-2 and TRBJ2-7, with unresolved D. The TCR was taken from an adult who received the MenACWY meningococcal vaccine as a control. The CDR3: CASSLVGNYYEQYF. In nucleotides, the CDR3 is TGTGCCAGCAGCTTAGTTGGAAACTACTACGAGCAGTACTTC.